At least ten counts were recorded for the clone carrying this T cell receptor (beta chain). Its specificity is unknown. The data derive from a study of T cell repertoires in cytomegalovirus infection. Study-level findings and limits: Individuals carrying CMV plus the relevant HLA were identified by cumulative frequency of public TCR beta families.

The V end lost 2 bases, the J end lost 8 bases, and 9 bases lay between the germline ends. This CDR3 has 12 amino acids. CDR1 and CDR2 (germline): SGHTA, FQGNSA. MiXCR was run by TCRdb on the reads, yielding one entry per CDR3 protein. The sample consists of around 770,000 distinct CDR3 sequences, roughly 29% of them appearing once. The V gene is TRBV7-2, the J gene TRBJ1-2, with D possibly matching TRBD1 (5 bases). Source: cultured CD8+ T cells from PBMCs, taken from culture after CMV antigen stimulation. The sequence was obtained from a human donor in good health (CMV status not recorded). Some clones in this sample may be carry-over from other donors' samples. The chain's CDR3 is CASSLWGDGYTF. CDR3 sequence (DNA): TGTGCCAGCAGCTTATGGGGGGACGGCTACACCTTC.